These 28 T cell receptor beta chains came from one sample sequenced in a study of blood T cell repertoires in COVID-19. The protocol was immunoSEQ multiplex PCR, while the TCRdb copy is restricted to in-frame clones and leaves out a portion. The table has about 26,000 clones, about 90% seen once; the top ten hold 2.8%. Sample: peripheral blood. Source of these receptors: a human donor in a cohort sampled during active COVID-19.

The CDR3 spells CASRASTLSNQPQHF. CDR3 bases: TGTGCCAGCAGAGCTTCCACACTAAGCAATCAGCCCCAGCATTTT. The rearrangement joins TRBV6-5 to TRBJ1-5; D unresolved. This CDR3 has 15 residues. The V end was cut by 6 bases, the J end by 1 base, with 13 bases between. The germline gives CDR1 MNHEY, CDR2 SVGAGI.

The chain carries TRBV24-1 and TRBJ1-3; TRBD1 might be the D (5 bases). Germline lookup yields CDR1 KGHDR and CDR2 SFDVKD. Deletions cut 1 base from V and 0 bases from J, with 12 bases between. The CDR3 loop spans 17 amino acids. The chain's CDR3 is CATSDLPLTASGNTIYF. CDR3 in DNA: TGTGCCACCAGTGATTTACCCCTGACAGCCTCTGGAAACACCATATATTTT.

V is TRBV28 and J is TRBJ2-3; D unresolved. This CDR3 is built from 13 residues. CDR1 and CDR2 from the germline V gene are MDHEN and SYDVKM. The V and J ends lost 5 bases and 6 bases respectively, with 12 bases between them. The CDR3 sequence is CASSMEATDTQYF. The CDR3, as DNA: TGTGCCAGCAGTATGGAAGCGACCGATACGCAGTATTTT. The whole variable domain, filled in from reference TRBV28 and TRBJ2-3, reads DVKVTQSSRYLVKRTGEKVFLECVQDMDHENMFWYRQDPGLGLRLIYFSYDVKMKEKGDIPEGYSVSREKKERFSLILESASTNQTSMYLCASSMEATDTQYFGPGTRLTVL.

This clone was seen a single time. Sequence at one end of the junction differs from germline and may be a read error. The chain combines TRBV28 with TRBJ2-1; the D gene is possibly TRBD2 (6 bases). Per germline, CDR1 MDHEN and CDR2 SYDVKM. This CDR3 has 13 amino acids. CDR3 amino acids: CASSPSWTAWGVF. The CDR3 DNA sequence: TGTGCCAGCAGCCCCTCTTGGACCGCCTGGGGGGTCTTC.

A few counts support this clone. The chain has TRBV7-2 and TRBJ1-5; D ambiguous. In germline, CDR1 is SGHTA, CDR2 FQGNSA. The CDR3 extends over 13 amino acids. V lost 2 bases to trimming and J lost 4 bases, with 6 bases between them. The CDR3 bases are TGTGCCAGCAGCTTATCGGTGAATCAGCCCCAGCATTTT. Amino acids: CASSLSVNQPQHF.

Remarks on this clone: The junction departs from the called germline gene at one end, perhaps through a read error. This chain joins TRBV2 and TRBJ2-5; no reliable D call. Germline V gene sequence: CDR1 SNHLY, CDR2 FYNNEI. The CDR3 has 10 amino acids. The CDR3 protein is CASSEETQYF. In DNA, the CDR3 is TGTGCCAGCAGCGAAGAGACCCAGTACTTC.

This chain connects TRBV5-1 to TRBJ2-3; D might be TRBD2 (5 bases). The CDR3 loop spans 13 amino acids. Germline lookup yields CDR1 SGHRS and CDR2 YFSETQ. Trimming took 2 bases from V and 1 from J, leaving 5 bases between them. For the CDR3, the DNA is TGCGCCAGCAGCTTAGCGGGCACAGATACGCAGTATTTT. Its translation: CASSLAGTDTQYF.

The J gene is TRBJ2-7, the V gene TRBV5-1, with D possibly being TRBD2 (6 bases). Trimming removed 3 bases from V and 4 bases from J, with 20 bases in between. Germline V gene data show CDR1 as SGHRS and CDR2 as YFSETQ. This CDR3 has 16 residues. CDR3 coding DNA: TGCGCCAGCAGCTCCGGGACTCCTTTTAAATTTTACGAGCAGTACTTC. Amino acid sequence: CASSSGTPFKFYEQYF.

The chain has TRBV19 and TRBJ2-7, with 7 positions matching TRBD1. The CDR3 has 14 residues. The germline V gene encodes CDR1 LNHDA and CDR2 SQIVND (reference sequence). V lost 5 bases and J lost 9; bases outside the gene matches: 13. The CDR3 loop reads CASSYTGVGDLQYF. The CDR3 DNA sequence: TGTGCCAGTAGTTACACAGGGGTGGGCGACCTGCAGTACTTC.

The rearrangement links TRBV28 to TRBJ2-1; 8 bases are shared with TRBD2. Germline trimming cut 2 bases from V and 7 bases from J; bases unmatched to any gene: 13. CDR3 size: 17 residues. CDR1 is MDHEN, CDR2 SYDVKM, per germline. DNA for the CDR3: TGTGCCAGCAGTTTAACGGGGAACGGGAGGGCCGGTAATGAGCAGTTCTTC. Its translation: CASSLTGNGRAGNEQFF.

Written as DNA, the CDR3 is TGTGCCAGCAGCTTAGGGCGGGGGGCCGCGGATACGCAGTATTTT. Its protein product is CASSLGRGAADTQYF. The J gene is TRBJ2-3, the V gene TRBV7-9, with 8 bases aligning to TRBD2. From germline, CDR1 is SEHNR and CDR2 FQNEAQ (reference sequence). The trim removed 1 base at V and 6 bases at J, leaving 6 bases unmatched. CDR3 length equals 15 residues.

The CDR3 bases are TGTGCCAGCAGCTTGGTGGTGAGCACTGAAGCTTTCTTT. It specifies CASSLVVSTEAFF. The V and J genes are TRBV11-3 and TRBJ1-1, with D uncertain. This CDR3 has 13 residues. V was shortened by 3 bases and J by 4 bases, with 9 bases between the two germline ends. Germline V CDR1 and CDR2: SGHNT, YENEEA.

CDR3 amino acids: CASSVGRATTDTQYF. Written as DNA, the CDR3 is TGTGCCAGCAGCGTTGGTAGAGCCACCACAGATACGCAGTATTTT. The chain links TRBV9 to TRBJ2-3, with unresolved D. V shed 2 bases and J shed 2 bases, with 12 bases lying between them. Germline CDR1 SGDLS, CDR2 YYNGEE. CDR3 length: 15 residues.

This rearrangement joins TRBV7-9 to TRBJ1-1; 7 nucleotides match TRBD1. This CDR3 is 13 amino acids long. With V trimmed by 5 bases and J by 3 bases, 3 bases remained unmatched. The germline V gene has CDR1 SEHNR and CDR2 FQNEAQ (reference sequence). CDR3 DNA: TGTGCCAGCAGCCTGGGACAGCACACTGAAGCTTTCTTT. Protein product: CASSLGQHTEAFF.

The chain links TRBV14 to TRBJ1-2, with a tentative D call TRBD1 (6 bases). V shed 4 bases and J shed 5 bases, with 14 bases lying between them. Germline CDR1 is SGHDN and CDR2 is FVKESK. This CDR3 spans 14 amino acids. The chain's CDR3 is CASSLTTGPYGYTF. The CDR3 nucleotides read TGTGCCAGCAGCCTCACGACAGGCCCGTATGGCTACACCTTC.

This chain's CDR3 is CASGRGQGDYGYTF. The CDR3 DNA is TGTGCCAGCGGAAGAGGACAGGGTGACTATGGCTACACCTTC. This chain connects TRBV6-5 to TRBJ1-2; 8 nucleotides line up with TRBD1. Per germline, CDR1 MNHEY and CDR2 SVGAGI. The CDR3 consists of 14 residues. V was pared by 8 bases and J by 3 bases, with 8 bases of the junction left unmatched.

The chain recombines TRBV5-8 with TRBJ2-1; possibly TRBD2 for D (7 bases). The CDR3 totals 13 residues. Per germline, CDR1 SGHTS and CDR2 YDEGEE. Trimming took off 4 bases at V and 8 bases at J, with 13 bases between the two ends. The CDR3 protein is CASSRWGGDEQFF. The CDR3 nucleotides read TGTGCCAGCAGCCGATGGGGGGGCGATGAGCAGTTCTTC. The full variable domain, with the rest looked up from reference TRBV5-8 and TRBJ2-1, is EAGVTQSPTHLIKTRGQQATLRCSPISGHTSVYWYQQALGLGLQFLLWYDEGEERNRGNFPPRFSGRQFPNYSSELNVNALELEDSALYLCASSRWGGDEQFFGPGTRLTVL.

The chain recombines TRBV12-3 or TRBV12-4 with TRBJ2-2; tentatively, D is TRBD2 (5 bases). Trimming pared 7 bases from V and 7 bases from J, leaving 13 bases between. The CDR3 loop spans 13 amino acids. This chain's CDR3 is CASNADSLGELFF. For the CDR3, the DNA is TGTGCCAGCAACGCGGACTCGCTCGGGGAGCTGTTTTTT.

The rearrangement uses TRBV7-3 and TRBJ2-2; 8 positions agree with TRBD2. CDR1 and CDR2 from the germline V gene are SGHTA and FQGTGA. Trimming cost V 4 bases and J 4 bases; bases outside gene matches: 2. The CDR3 runs 14 residues. In nucleotides, the CDR3 is TGTGCCAGCAGCTCGGGGGGGAGCACCGGGGAGCTGTTTTTT. It yields the protein CASSSGGSTGELFF.

V and J are TRBV29-1 and TRBJ2-2; the match to TRBD2 covers 10 bases. Trimming removed 7 bases from V and 4 bases from J; junction bases left unmatched: 12. The CDR3 runs to 16 residues. Per the germline V gene, CDR1 is SQVTM and CDR2 is ANQGSEA. The CDR3 reads CSGISSGGSSTGELFF. The CDR3 DNA reads as TGCAGCGGTATCAGTAGCGGGGGGTCATCCACCGGGGAGCTGTTTTTT.

The V gene is TRBV19, the J gene TRBJ1-5, with D unresolved. Germline V gene data show CDR1 as LNHDA and CDR2 as SQIVND (reference sequence). V lost 0 bases to trimming and J lost 0 bases, with 6 bases between them. This CDR3 has 15 amino acids. CDR3: CASSIERDSNQPQHF. For the CDR3, the DNA is TGTGCCAGTAGTATAGAGAGGGATAGCAATCAGCCCCAGCATTTT.

DNA of the CDR3: TGTGCCAGCAGTGAAGCTCCGGGGGGCCGCTACAATGAGCAGTTCTTC. Its translation: CASSEAPGGRYNEQFF. The chain links TRBV6-1 to TRBJ2-1, with D maybe TRBD2 (7 bases). Per the germline V gene, CDR1 is MNHNS and CDR2 is SASEGT. There are 16 residues in the CDR3. Trimming left V 0 bases short and J 3 bases short, with 12 bases between.

The rearrangement uses TRBV5-8 and TRBJ1-5, with 9 bases that match TRBD1. After removal of 4 bases from V and 4 bases from J, the junction contained 12 bases not matched to a gene. This CDR3 spans 17 amino acids. Germline V gene sequence: CDR1 SGHTS, CDR2 YDEGEE. The CDR3 loop is CASSPRVGTGINQPQHF. The CDR3 DNA follows: TGTGCCAGCAGCCCCAGGGTGGGGACAGGGATAAATCAGCCCCAGCATTTT.

This clone came up a few times. The V and J genes are TRBV9 and TRBJ2-1, with D tentatively TRBD2 (6 bases). V lost 4 bases and J lost 8, with 13 bases in between. Germline V gene data show CDR1 as SGDLS and CDR2 as YYNGEE. CDR3 length equals 13 residues. The CDR3 nucleotides read TGTGCCAGCAGCCCCTACGGGGGAGATGAGCAGTTCTTC. Translated, it gives CASSPYGGDEQFF.

On this clone itself: Other DNA variants within this sample encode the same CDR3. CDR3 in amino acids: CASSPTDRGRRYEQYF. Written as DNA, the CDR3 is TGTGCCAGCAGCCCCACGGACAGGGGGCGCAGGTACGAGCAGTACTTC. V gene TRBV7-8 combines with J gene TRBJ2-7; the match to TRBD1 covers 11 bases. The CDR3 contains 16 residues. Losses at the gene ends were 5 bases for V and 4 bases for J; bases not matched to a gene: 10. Germline CDR1 is SGHVS and CDR2 is FQNEAQ. Full variable domain (outside the CDR3, taken from reference TRBV7-8 and TRBJ2-7): GAGVSQSPRYKVAKRGQDVALRCDPISGHVSLFWYQQALGQGPEFLTYFQNEAQLDKSGLPSDRFFAERPEGSVSTLKIQRTQQEDSAVYLCASSPTDRGRRYEQYFGPGTRLTVT.

CDR3: CASSDPQYRGGVVTEAFF. CDR3 in DNA: TGTGCCAGCAGTGACCCCCAGTACAGGGGGGGAGTGGTGACTGAAGCTTTCTTT. The gene calls are TRBV6-1 and TRBJ1-1; 8 bases match TRBD1. Germline V gene sequence: CDR1 MNHNS, CDR2 SASEGT. Germline trimming cut 3 bases from V and 5 bases from J; bases unmatched to any gene: 17. The CDR3 loop spans 18 amino acids.

The chain joins TRBV7-9 to TRBJ2-3; a weak D match, TRBD1 (5 bases). CDR3 length: 19 amino acids. With 5 bases removed from V and 2 bases from J, the gap between germline ends came to 26 bases. From germline, CDR1 is SEHNR and CDR2 FQNEAQ (reference sequence). CDR3 sequence reads: CASSPSLSNRRLSTDTQYF. The CDR3 nucleotides are TGTGCCAGCAGCCCTTCGTTATCGAACAGGAGACTTTCCACAGATACGCAGTATTTT.

The V and J genes are TRBV3-1 (or the pseudogene TRBV3-2) and TRBJ1-1; D remains ambiguous. Looked up from germline, CDR1 is LGHDT and CDR2 is YNNKEL (reference sequence). V was shortened by 1 base and J by 1 base, with 7 bases between the two germline ends. CDR3 length equals 14 residues. The CDR3 DNA sequence: TGTGCCAGCAGCCAAGGAGCCGAGAACACTGAAGCTTTCTTT. Its translation: CASSQGAENTEAFF.